These 32 T cell receptor beta chains originate from one sample sequenced in a study of T cell responses to AZD1222 COVID-19 vaccine. Clones were read by immunoSEQ multiplex PCR, and TCRdb kept only the in-frame ones, dropping some. The table has 150,000 to 200,000 clones, more than 70% seen once. Sequenced material: peripheral blood, taken 28 days after the second AZD1222 dose. The receptors originated from an adult who received the AZD1222 COVID-19 vaccine.

The J gene is TRBJ2-2, the V gene TRBV13; weak D call: TRBD2 (6 bases). Germline CDR1 reads PRHDT; CDR2 reads FYEKMQ (reference sequence). The CDR3 contains 16 residues. V was trimmed by 1 base and J by 3 bases, leaving 12 bases between them. This chain's CDR3 is CASSLVGGGDTGELFF. The CDR3 nucleotides are TGTGCCAGCAGCTTAGTTGGCGGAGGGGACACCGGGGAGCTGTTTTTT.

This rearrangement joins TRBV29-1 to TRBJ2-7; D possibly corresponds to TRBD2 (6 bases). This CDR3 has 11 amino acids. V lost 6 bases, J lost 3 bases, and 9 bases lay in between. CDR1 is SQVTM and CDR2 is ANQGSEA in the germline V gene. CDR3 region: CSVPGSYEQYF. The DNA for the CDR3 is TGCAGCGTCCCCGGGAGCTACGAGCAGTACTTC.

V gene TRBV11-2 combines with J gene TRBJ2-7; D is possibly TRBD2 (5 bases). Trimming took off 0 bases at V and 6 bases at J, with 15 bases between the two ends. From germline, CDR1 is SGHAT and CDR2 FQNNGV. The CDR3 covers 15 residues. CDR3 residues: CASSLDTRVLGEQYF. The CDR3 DNA follows: TGTGCCAGCAGCTTAGATACGCGGGTGCTTGGCGAGCAGTACTTC.

The chain couples TRBV29-1 to TRBJ2-7; D possibly corresponds to TRBD1 (6 bases). There are 13 residues in the CDR3. V dropped 7 bases and J dropped 1 base, with 14 bases sitting between them. Germline-derived CDR1 and CDR2 are SQVTM and ANQGSEA. The CDR3 coding sequence is TGCAGCGAGGCAGGGGACGTTTCCTACGAGCAGTACTTC. Its protein product is CSEAGDVSYEQYF.

The chain carries TRBV28 and TRBJ2-7, with D possibly being TRBD2 (5 bases). Germline V gene data show CDR1 as MDHEN and CDR2 as SYDVKM. Trimming took off 8 bases at V and 4 bases at J, with 15 bases between the two ends. The CDR3 spans 13 residues. Here the CDR3 reads CASRGRDRYEQYF. For the CDR3, the DNA is TGTGCCAGCCGCGGTCGGGATCGGTACGAGCAGTACTTC.

This chain connects TRBV7-2 to TRBJ1-6; 9 bases map to TRBD1. CDR1 and CDR2 from the germline V gene are SGHTA and FQGNSA. J was trimmed by 6 bases and V by 3 bases; bases with no gene match: 6. The CDR3 totals 16 residues. CDR3 region: CASSFGQGRTNSPLHF. CDR3 sequence (DNA): TGTGCCAGCAGCTTCGGACAGGGGCGAACTAATTCACCCCTCCACTTT.

The chain couples TRBV6-5 to TRBJ1-2, with D possibly TRBD1 on 5 matching bases. The germline gives CDR1 MNHEY, CDR2 SVGAGI. Between the trimmed V and J ends, which lost 0 bases and 4 bases, there was a span of 6 bases. This CDR3 region has 13 residues. The CDR3 DNA reads as TGTGCCAGCAGTTACTCTACAGGCTATGGCTACACCTTC. This sequence encodes CASSYSTGYGYTF.

The sample holds one count of this clone. The V call is TRBV18, the J call TRBJ2-5; D ambiguous. This CDR3 region has 14 residues. The V and J ends lost 0 bases and 4 bases respectively, with 9 bases between them. Germline V gives CDR1 KGHSH, CDR2 LQKENI. The CDR3 sequence is CASSPPGQPETQYF. The CDR3 DNA is TGTGCCAGCTCACCACCGGGCCAGCCAGAGACCCAGTACTTC.

The chain links TRBV5-4 to TRBJ1-2, with unresolved D. The germline gives CDR1 SGHNT, CDR2 YYREEE (reference sequence). Trimming removed 1 base from V and 6 bases from J, with 16 bases in between. The CDR3 covers 15 residues. CDR3 amino acids: CASSLKAGYEDGYTF. Here the CDR3 DNA reads TGTGCCAGCAGCTTGAAAGCGGGGTACGAGGATGGCTACACCTTC.

This clone was seen only once. As DNA, the CDR3 is TGCGCCAGCAGCCCGGGACTAGCGGGAGTTCGGGGCGAGGATACGCAGTATTTT. Residues: CASSPGLAGVRGEDTQYF. The chain is built from TRBV5-1 and TRBJ2-3; 14 bases map to TRBD2. Germline loops: CDR1 SGHRS, CDR2 YFSETQ. This CDR3 is 18 amino acids long. With V trimmed by 4 bases and J by 6 bases, 13 bases remained unmatched.

V usage is TRBV30 and J usage is TRBJ2-7; 7 positions match TRBD1. The ends lost 2 bases at V and 0 bases at J; junction bases unmatched: 10. The CDR3 has 16 amino acids. Per the germline V gene, CDR1 is GTSNPN and CDR2 is SVGIG (reference sequence). CDR3 loop: CAWSTLRGFISYEQYF. The CDR3 region has the DNA TGTGCCTGGAGTACACTCAGGGGGTTCATCTCCTACGAGCAGTACTTC.

This clone was picked up a small number of times. Compared with germline, one end of the junction differs, possibly owing to a read error. This CDR3 reads CASSLEGRELDF. Written as DNA, the CDR3 is TGTGCCAGCAGCTTAGAGGGGAGGGAATTGGACTTC. V and J are TRBV11-3 and TRBJ2-7; 7 positions match TRBD2. The length of the CDR3 is 12 residues. The germline V gene encodes CDR1 SGHNT and CDR2 YENEEA.

J is TRBJ2-5 and V is TRBV12-5; 8 nucleotides agree with TRBD2. This CDR3 has 14 amino acids. Germline loops: CDR1 LGHNT, CDR2 FRNRAP. Losses at the gene ends were 5 bases for V and 4 bases for J; bases not matched to a gene: 6. For the CDR3, the DNA is TGTGCTAGTGGTCAGCGGGGGAGGGGAGAGACCCAGTACTTC. It codes for CASGQRGRGETQYF.

The J gene is TRBJ1-2, the V gene TRBV6-2 or TRBV6-3; D is uncertain. Germline loops: CDR1 MNHEY, CDR2 SVGEGT. The CDR3 spans 13 residues. V was cut by 2 bases and J by 2 bases, with 6 bases left in between. CDR3 loop: CASSYDGNYGYTF. CDR3 coding DNA: TGTGCCAGCAGTTACGACGGCAACTATGGCTACACCTTC.

The rearrangement joins TRBV5-1 to TRBJ2-2; TRBD2 matches at 8 bases. Germline V CDR1 and CDR2: SGHRS, YFSETQ. The CDR3 totals 17 residues. Trimming removed 4 bases from V and 0 bases from J; junction bases left unmatched: 8. CDR3: CASSPRPTSANTGELFF. The CDR3 coding sequence is TGCGCCAGCAGCCCACGACCGACTAGCGCGAACACCGGGGAGCTGTTTTTT.

This clone was recorded a few times. The chain is built from TRBV28 and TRBJ2-7, with TRBD1 identical over 9 bases. The V gene's germline CDR1 is MDHEN and CDR2 SYDVKM. With 7 bases clipped from V and 5 bases from J, the junction kept 3 bases outside the gene matches. This CDR3 spans 12 amino acids. CDR3 in amino acids: CASMGQGHEQYF. The CDR3 DNA reads as TGTGCCAGCATGGGACAGGGCCACGAGCAGTACTTC. The full variable domain, completed using reference TRBV28 and TRBJ2-7, is DVKVTQSSRYLVKRTGEKVFLECVQDMDHENMFWYRQDPGLGLRLIYFSYDVKMKEKGDIPEGYSVSREKKERFSLILESASTNQTSMYLCASMGQGHEQYFGPGTRLTVT.

The chain couples TRBV27 to TRBJ2-1; 11 positions agree with TRBD1. V dropped 7 bases and J dropped 6; count of bases not matched to a gene: 5. CDR3 length equals 14 residues. Germline loops: CDR1 MNHEY, CDR2 SMNVEV (reference sequence). The CDR3 bases are TGTGCCAGCACCCCGGACAGGGGGCCCAATGAGCAGTTCTTC. It codes for CASTPDRGPNEQFF.

The chain links TRBV24-1 to TRBJ2-1, with TRBD2 identical over 7 bases. The V gene end was trimmed by 4 bases and the J gene end by 4 bases; junction bases not matched to a gene: 6. The CDR3 runs to 15 residues. Germline-derived CDR1 and CDR2 are KGHDR and SFDVKD. The CDR3, as DNA: TGTGCCACCAGTGACCACGGGACTAATTACAATGAGCAGTTCTTC. This sequence encodes CATSDHGTNYNEQFF.

The chain employs TRBV6-5 and TRBJ2-1, with TRBD2 matching over 7 bases. Looked up from germline, CDR1 is MNHEY and CDR2 is SVGAGI. The CDR3 is 14 residues long. The V and J ends lost 7 bases and 7 bases, in that order; junction bases with no gene match: 10. The CDR3 loop reads CASNRDYRSNEQFF. CDR3 in DNA: TGTGCCAGCAATCGGGACTATCGGTCTAATGAGCAGTTCTTC.

CDR3 region: CASSVVARGGGNTGELFF. The CDR3 DNA follows: TGTGCCAGCAGCGTAGTTGCTCGTGGGGGAGGGAACACCGGGGAGCTGTTTTTT. This chain joins TRBV9 and TRBJ2-2; tentative D call: TRBD2 (6 bases). The ends were cut back, 0 bases at V and 1 base at J, with 16 bases in the middle. The CDR3 spans 18 residues. Germline V gene sequence: CDR1 SGDLS, CDR2 YYNGEE.

The table lists this clone with a count of one. The V and J genes are TRBV2 and TRBJ2-7, with D tentatively TRBD1 (5 bases). V lost 6 bases to trimming and J lost 6 bases, with 12 bases between them. The CDR3 is made up of 12 amino acids. In germline, CDR1 is SNHLY, CDR2 FYNNEI. The CDR3 nucleotides read TGTGCCAGCAGGCAGGGTACCGGCGAGCAGTACTTC. Translation: CASRQGTGEQYF.

This clone was counted only a few times. The chain uses TRBV27 and TRBJ1-6; tentative D call: TRBD1 (6 bases). The CDR3 contains 15 residues. V lost 4 bases and J 4 bases, leaving 11 bases between the germline ends. Germline lookup yields CDR1 MNHEY and CDR2 SMNVEV (reference sequence). This CDR3 reads CASSSWTDYNSPLHF. The CDR3 DNA reads as TGTGCCAGCAGTTCCTGGACAGATTATAATTCACCCCTCCACTTT.

V usage is TRBV6-2 or TRBV6-3 and J usage is TRBJ2-2; tentatively, D is TRBD1 (5 bases). V was pared by 5 bases and J by 4 bases, with 8 bases between. Germline CDR1 is MNHEY and CDR2 is SVGEGT. The length of the CDR3 is 13 residues. CDR3 bases: TGTGCCAGCAGTCAGGGTACCACCGGGGAGCTGTTTTTT. Translated: CASSQGTTGELFF.

V and J are TRBV28 and TRBJ2-7, with 11 nucleotides matching TRBD1. This CDR3 spans 15 amino acids. Per the germline V gene, CDR1 is MDHEN and CDR2 is SYDVKM. The J segment lost 13 bases and the V segment lost 4 bases, leaving 15 bases of the junction unmatched. The CDR3 sequence: CASSSPGTGGGRGYF. The CDR3, as DNA: TGTGCCAGCAGTTCCCCCGGGACAGGGGGTGGGAGGGGCTACTTC.

The gene calls are TRBV4-3 and TRBJ1-2; D is possibly TRBD1 (5 bases). Trimming stripped 1 base from V and 3 bases from J, with 9 bases between. There are 14 residues in the CDR3. The germline gives CDR1 LGHNA, CDR2 YSLEER. CDR3 DNA: TGCGCCAGCAGCCAAGGGGGGAGAGACTATGGCTACACCTTC. Its protein product is CASSQGGRDYGYTF.

The rearrangement joins TRBV3-1 (or the pseudogene TRBV3-2) to TRBJ2-3; TRBD1 might be the D (6 bases). V was shortened by 1 base and J by 3 bases, with 14 bases between the two germline ends. The CDR3 length is 16 residues. Germline V gives CDR1 LGHDT, CDR2 YNNKEL (reference sequence). The CDR3 here is CASSQAIARGTDTQYF. CDR3 bases: TGTGCCAGCAGCCAAGCGATAGCCAGGGGTACAGATACGCAGTATTTT.

The chain joins TRBV28 to TRBJ2-7; weak D call: TRBD2 (6 bases). Germline values: CDR1 MDHEN, CDR2 SYDVKM. V lost 2 bases and J 6 bases, leaving 11 bases between the germline ends. This CDR3 spans 13 amino acids. CDR3 protein: CASSLIKGGEQYF. The DNA of the CDR3 is TGTGCCAGCAGTTTAATTAAGGGAGGCGAGCAGTACTTC.

In its sample, this clone was seen once. The chain combines TRBV19 with TRBJ2-1; no reliable D call. The germline gives CDR1 LNHDA, CDR2 SQIVND (reference sequence). The CDR3 runs 12 residues. The V and J ends lost 5 bases and 7 bases respectively, with 9 bases between them. This chain's CDR3 is CASSRLSNEQFF. CDR3 coding DNA: TGTGCCAGTAGTCGACTCTCTAATGAGCAGTTCTTC.

The rearrangement uses TRBV12-3 or TRBV12-4 and TRBJ2-1, with a weak D call TRBD2 (6 bases). V was pared by 2 bases and J by 9 bases, with 11 bases between. The CDR3 spans 13 residues. The DNA for the CDR3 is TGTGCCAGCAGTTTAAATCAGGGAGGTGAGCAGTTCTTC. The encoded protein is CASSLNQGGEQFF.

The chain has TRBV7-8 and TRBJ2-7; tentatively, D is TRBD1 (5 bases). The CDR3 sequence is 17 residues long. Trimming stripped 1 base from V and 1 base from J, with 17 bases between. CDR1 and CDR2 from the germline V gene are SGHVS and FQNEAQ. The CDR3 sequence is CASSLVSRTFVSYEQYF. CDR3 coding DNA: TGTGCCAGCAGCTTAGTTTCCAGGACATTTGTTTCCTACGAGCAGTACTTC.

The V and J genes are TRBV6-5 and TRBJ2-5, with D maybe TRBD1 (5 bases). The CDR3 is 14 amino acids. Trimming left V 4 bases short and J 2 bases short, with 11 bases between. CDR1 MNHEY and CDR2 SVGAGI come from the germline V gene. The CDR3 nucleotides are TGTGCCAGCAGTTGGTCAGGGTTGCAAGAGACCCAGTACTTC. This codes for CASSWSGLQETQYF.

DNA for the CDR3: TGTGCCAGCAATGCCGGGGACAGGGCTAATGAAAAACTGTTTTTT. As protein: CASNAGDRANEKLFF. The V call is TRBV28, the J call TRBJ1-4; 9 bases align to TRBD1. The CDR3 runs 15 residues. J gave up 3 bases and V 7 bases, and 6 bases lay outside the gene matches. Germline assignment: CDR1 MDHEN and CDR2 SYDVKM.